These 21 T cell receptor beta chains came from one sample sequenced in a study of glioma-infiltrating T cells after dendritic cell vaccination. Time point defined: after dendritic cell vaccination, including at tumor progression/relapse. Sequenced by immunoSEQ multiplex PCR; TCRdb stores in-frame clones only, minus some. The sample comprises around 60,000 clones, more than 75% of which are singletons, and roughly 11% rests with the top ten. The sequencing used blood, collected after dendritic cell vaccination. The receptors stem from a human donor with glioblastoma.

This chain uses TRBV7-9 with TRBJ1-5, with 8 bases matching TRBD1. This CDR3 spans 12 amino acids. Germline V gene data show CDR1 as SEHNR and CDR2 as FQNEAQ (reference sequence). V lost 8 bases to trimming and J lost 6 bases; unmatched junction nucleotides: 3. The CDR3 loop reads CASQGAGQPQHF. The CDR3 nucleotides are TGTGCCAGCCAGGGGGCCGGTCAGCCCCAGCATTTT.

The J gene is TRBJ2-7, the V gene TRBV7-3; 12 bases map to TRBD2. Trimming removed 5 bases from V and 5 bases from J; junction bases left unmatched: 7. CDR1 is SGHTA, CDR2 FQGTGA, per germline. This CDR3 contains 15 residues. CDR3 bases: TGTGCCAGCAGCCTGCTAGCGGGAGGGTCCCACGAGCAGTACTTC. Its translation is CASSLLAGGSHEQYF.

V usage is TRBV11-2 and J usage is TRBJ1-4, with 8 bases lining up with TRBD1. The V and J ends lost 0 bases and 5 bases, in that order; junction bases with no gene match: 5. The germline V gene has CDR1 SGHAT and CDR2 FQNNGV. CDR3 length: 16 amino acids. CDR3 bases: TGTGCCAGCAGCTTAGAGACAGGGGAGGGGAATGAAAAACTGTTTTTT. Its protein is CASSLETGEGNEKLFF.

The CDR3, as DNA: TGTGCCAGCAGCTACGGGACTAGAAACACCGGGGAGCTGTTTTTT. This gives the protein CASSYGTRNTGELFF. The chain uses TRBV5-8 and TRBJ2-2; TRBD2 matches 8 bases. With 3 bases clipped from V and 2 bases from J, the junction kept 3 bases outside the gene matches. Germline CDR1 is SGHTS and CDR2 is YDEGEE. The CDR3 sequence is 15 residues long.

The V and J genes are TRBV5-1 and TRBJ1-3, with TRBD1 as a possible D gene (6 bases). The V end lost 1 base, the J end lost 4 bases, and 12 bases lay between the germline ends. The CDR3 runs to 15 residues. Germline CDR1 and CDR2: SGHRS and YFSETQ. The CDR3 coding sequence is TGCGCCAGCAGCTTGACAGGGCCGAACGGAAACACCATATATTTT. Amino acid sequence: CASSLTGPNGNTIYF. Filled out from reference TRBV5-1 and TRBJ1-3, the complete variable domain reads KAGVTQTPRYLIKTRGQQVTLSCSPISGHRSVSWYQQTPGQGLQFLFEYFSETQRNKGNFPGRFSGRQFSNSRSEMNVSTLELGDSALYLCASSLTGPNGNTIYFGEGSWLTVV.

The V gene is TRBV6-5, the J gene TRBJ1-2, with D uncertain. From germline, CDR1 is MNHEY and CDR2 SVGAGI. The CDR3 loop spans 13 amino acids. Trimming took 4 bases from V and 7 from J, leaving 13 bases between them. CDR3 nucleotide sequence: TGTGCCAGCAGTTCCCTCTTTCGGGGTGGCTACACCTTC. Its translation is CASSSLFRGGYTF.

This chain uses TRBV10-1 with TRBJ2-1, with D possibly matching TRBD2 (6 bases). V was pared by 5 bases and J by 10 bases, with 21 bases between. This CDR3 has 15 residues. CDR1 is WNHNN and CDR2 is SYGVQD in the germline V gene (reference sequence). CDR3 region: CASSNTPGPAGEQFF. The DNA of the CDR3 is TGCGCCAGCAGTAACACTCCGGGACCCGCGGGAGAGCAGTTCTTC.

Notes on this clone: One junction end does not reproduce the germline sequence, and a read error may be involved. The gene calls are TRBV7-8 and TRBJ1-5, with TRBD1 matching 8 bases. Germline V lookup: CDR1 SGHVS, CDR2 FQNEAQ. The CDR3 has 15 residues. CDR3 protein: CASRKRAGGKQPQHF. CDR3 sequence (DNA): TGTGCCAGCAGAAAGAGGGCAGGGGGCAAACAGCCCCAGCATTTT.

CDR3 amino acids: CAIRTGGILDTEAFF. CDR3 sequence (DNA): TGTGCCATCAGGACAGGGGGCATTTTGGACACTGAAGCTTTCTTT. This chain connects TRBV10-3 to TRBJ1-1; 10 bases align to TRBD1. Unmatched junction bases numbered 7, after V lost 6 bases and J lost 3 bases. This CDR3 spans 15 amino acids. Germline V gene lookup returns CDR1 ENHRY and CDR2 SYGVKD.

The chain has TRBV6-1 and TRBJ2-5; tentatively, D is TRBD2 (5 bases). The CDR3 runs to 14 residues. Germline V gene lookup returns CDR1 MNHNS and CDR2 SASEGT. Trimming removed 5 bases from V and 7 bases from J, with 17 bases in between. The CDR3 loop reads CASSRAVPVLTQYF. The CDR3 DNA is TGTGCCAGCAGTCGAGCGGTACCCGTCCTGACCCAGTACTTC.

In its sample, this clone was seen once. The genes are TRBV7-2 and TRBJ1-2; a possible D gene is TRBD1 (5 bases). The CDR3 totals 12 residues. V dropped 4 bases and J dropped 6 bases, with 9 bases sitting between them. In germline, CDR1 is SGHTA, CDR2 FQGNSA. CDR3 amino acids: CASSWRGDGYTF. DNA of the CDR3: TGTGCCAGCAGCTGGCGGGGGGATGGCTACACCTTC.

The V gene is TRBV27, the J gene TRBJ2-3, with 7 positions matching TRBD2. Looked up from germline, CDR1 is MNHEY and CDR2 is SMNVEV (reference sequence). J gave up 2 bases and V 6 bases, and 8 bases lay outside the gene matches. CDR3 length: 15 residues. This CDR3 reads CASSQPGLNTDTQYF. The CDR3 region has the DNA TGTGCCAGCAGCCAACCGGGACTAAACACAGATACGCAGTATTTT.

The chain combines TRBV4-2 with TRBJ2-6, with 7 bases fitting TRBD2. This CDR3 region has 18 residues. Unmatched junction bases numbered 9, after V lost 4 bases and J lost 0 bases. Per the germline V gene, CDR1 is LGHNA and CDR2 is YNFKEQ. Here the CDR3 reads CASSLNSGRSSGANVLTF. The CDR3 DNA reads TGTGCCAGCAGCCTAAATAGCGGGCGAAGCTCTGGGGCCAACGTCCTGACTTTC.

V is TRBV18 and J is TRBJ1-1; tentative D call: TRBD1 (6 bases). The CDR3 totals 14 residues. Trimming shortened V by 6 bases and J by 7 bases, and 18 bases separated the two germline ends. Germline CDR1 reads KGHSH; CDR2 reads LQKENI. The CDR3 DNA follows: TGTGCCAGCTCTAGTCAGGGGAATGAGGGTGAAGCTTTCTTT. It codes for CASSSQGNEGEAFF.

V and J are TRBV30 and TRBJ1-2; D is undetermined. Germline lookup yields CDR1 GTSNPN and CDR2 SVGIG (reference sequence). CDR3 length: 12 amino acids. V was cut by 0 bases and J by 3 bases, with 5 bases left in between. This CDR3 reads CAWSVSDYGYTF. The CDR3 DNA sequence: TGTGCCTGGAGTGTGTCAGACTATGGCTACACCTTC.

V usage is TRBV7-2 and J usage is TRBJ1-1; TRBD1 agrees at 8 bases. V shed 5 bases, J shed 4 bases, and the junction held 9 bases outside the gene matches. The CDR3 contains 15 residues. Germline CDR1 SGHTA, CDR2 FQGNSA. The CDR3 nucleotides read TGTGCCAGCAGCCCCAAACAGGGGGTTGGCACTGAAGCTTTCTTT. This codes for CASSPKQGVGTEAFF.

The chain couples TRBV27 to TRBJ2-7, with TRBD1 matching 9 bases. The CDR3 runs 14 residues. Germline V gives CDR1 MNHEY, CDR2 SMNVEV (reference sequence). The J segment lost 2 bases and the V segment lost 7 bases, leaving 6 bases of the junction unmatched. The CDR3 coding sequence is TGTGCCAGCACCCCGGGGGACAGGGCCTACGAGCAGTACTTC. Translation gives CASTPGDRAYEQYF.

The rearrangement links TRBV4-3 to TRBJ2-2; 8 bases match TRBD2. The germline CDR1 and CDR2 sequences are LGHNA and YSLEER. The CDR3 is made up of 17 amino acids. V trimming: 5 bases; J trimming: 5 bases; junction bases outside the gene matches: 13. The CDR3: CASSSSPGTSGTGELFF. CDR3 nucleotide sequence: TGCGCCAGCAGCTCTAGTCCCGGGACTAGTGGTACCGGGGAGCTGTTTTTT.

This chain uses TRBV19 with TRBJ2-1; 8 bases are shared with TRBD2. Trimming took 3 bases from V and 7 from J; bases not matched to a gene: 5. The length of the CDR3 is 14 residues. CDR1 is LNHDA and CDR2 is SQIVND in the germline V gene (reference sequence). Here the CDR3 DNA reads TGTGCCAGTAGTATTAGCGGGAATCGAAATGAGCAGTTCTTC. The encoded protein is CASSISGNRNEQFF.

Only one count was recorded for this clone. The chain combines TRBV27 with TRBJ1-5, with D maybe TRBD1 (5 bases). Germline V gene lookup returns CDR1 MNHEY and CDR2 SMNVEV (reference sequence). The CDR3 consists of 15 residues. V gave up 5 bases and J gave up 3 bases, with 14 bases separating them. The DNA for the CDR3 is TGTGCCAGCAGTCGGGGGTCTCATGTCAATCAGCCCCAGCATTTT. This gives the protein CASSRGSHVNQPQHF.

This chain links TRBV11-2 with TRBJ2-7, with 9 bases that match TRBD2. Germline CDR1 is SGHAT and CDR2 is FQNNGV. The CDR3 sequence is 17 residues long. V shed 2 bases, J shed 0 bases, and the junction held 8 bases outside the gene matches. CDR3: CASSLTPSGAISYEQYF. In nucleotides, the CDR3 is TGTGCCAGCAGCTTAACTCCTAGCGGGGCTATCTCCTACGAGCAGTACTTC.